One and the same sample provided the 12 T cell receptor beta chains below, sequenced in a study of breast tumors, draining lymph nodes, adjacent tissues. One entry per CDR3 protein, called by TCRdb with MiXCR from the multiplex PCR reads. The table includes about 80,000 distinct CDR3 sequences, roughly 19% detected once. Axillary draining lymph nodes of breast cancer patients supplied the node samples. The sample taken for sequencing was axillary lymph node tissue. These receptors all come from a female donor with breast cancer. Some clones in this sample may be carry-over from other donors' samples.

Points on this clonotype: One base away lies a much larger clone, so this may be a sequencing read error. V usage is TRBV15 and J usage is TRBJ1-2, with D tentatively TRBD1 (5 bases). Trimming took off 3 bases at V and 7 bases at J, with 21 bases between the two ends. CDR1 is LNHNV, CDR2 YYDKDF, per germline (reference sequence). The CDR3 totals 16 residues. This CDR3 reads CATSSRGFITSCGYTF. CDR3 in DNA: TGTGCCACCAGCAGTAGGGGCTTTATAACTAGCTGTGGCTACACCTTC.

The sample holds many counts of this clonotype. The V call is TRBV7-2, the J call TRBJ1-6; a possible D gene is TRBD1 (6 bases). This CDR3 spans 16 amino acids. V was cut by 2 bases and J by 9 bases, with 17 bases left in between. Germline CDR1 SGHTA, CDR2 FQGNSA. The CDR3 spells CASSLRGGSTGSPLHF. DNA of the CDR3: TGTGCCAGCAGCTTAAGGGGGGGCAGCACGGGTTCACCCCTCCACTTT.

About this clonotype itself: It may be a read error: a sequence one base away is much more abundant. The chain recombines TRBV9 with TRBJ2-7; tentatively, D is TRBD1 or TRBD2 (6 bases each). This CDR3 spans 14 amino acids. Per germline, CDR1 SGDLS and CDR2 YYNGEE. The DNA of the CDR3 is TGTGCCAGCAGCTTTCAAGGGGGGAACTACAAGCAGTACTTC. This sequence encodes CASSFQGGNYKQYF.

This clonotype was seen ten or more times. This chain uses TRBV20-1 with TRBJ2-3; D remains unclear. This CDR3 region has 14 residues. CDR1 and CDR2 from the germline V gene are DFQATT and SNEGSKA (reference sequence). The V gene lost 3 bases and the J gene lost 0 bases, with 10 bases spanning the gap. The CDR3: CSASFADSTDTQYF. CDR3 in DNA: TGCAGTGCTAGTTTCGCGGATAGCACAGATACGCAGTATTTT.

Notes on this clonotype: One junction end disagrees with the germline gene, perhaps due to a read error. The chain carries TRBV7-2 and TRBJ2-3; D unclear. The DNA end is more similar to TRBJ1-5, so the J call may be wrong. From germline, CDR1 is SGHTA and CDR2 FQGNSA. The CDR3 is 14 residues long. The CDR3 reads CASSIAVSTDTQHF. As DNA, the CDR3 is TGTGCCAGCAGCATAGCTGTAAGCACAGATACGCAGCATTTT.

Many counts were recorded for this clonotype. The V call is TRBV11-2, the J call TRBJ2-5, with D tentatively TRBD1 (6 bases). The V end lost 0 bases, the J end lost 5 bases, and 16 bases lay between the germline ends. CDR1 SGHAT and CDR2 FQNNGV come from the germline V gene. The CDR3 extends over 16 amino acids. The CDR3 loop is CASSLDWRQDMETQYF. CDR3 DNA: TGTGCCAGCAGCTTAGATTGGAGACAGGATATGGAGACCCAGTACTTC.

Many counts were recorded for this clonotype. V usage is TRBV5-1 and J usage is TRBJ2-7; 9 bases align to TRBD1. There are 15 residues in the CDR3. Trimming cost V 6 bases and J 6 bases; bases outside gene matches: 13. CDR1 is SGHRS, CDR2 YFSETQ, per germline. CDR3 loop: CASTPREDRGSEQYF. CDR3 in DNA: TGCGCCAGCACCCCAAGGGAGGACAGGGGTAGCGAGCAGTACTTC.

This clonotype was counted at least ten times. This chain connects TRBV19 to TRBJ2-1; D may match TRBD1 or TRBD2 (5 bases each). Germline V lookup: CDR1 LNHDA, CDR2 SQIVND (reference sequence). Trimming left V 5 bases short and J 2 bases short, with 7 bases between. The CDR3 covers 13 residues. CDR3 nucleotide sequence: TGTGCCAGTAGTTGGGACCCCTACAATGAGCAGTTCTTC. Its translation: CASSWDPYNEQFF.

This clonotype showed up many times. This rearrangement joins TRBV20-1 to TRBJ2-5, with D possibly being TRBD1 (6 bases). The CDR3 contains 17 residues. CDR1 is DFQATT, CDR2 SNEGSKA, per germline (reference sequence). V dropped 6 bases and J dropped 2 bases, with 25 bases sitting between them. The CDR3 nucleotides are TGCAGTGCAATACCCTTAGCCCGACAGGCAACTCAAGAGACCCAGTACTTC. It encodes CSAIPLARQATQETQYF.

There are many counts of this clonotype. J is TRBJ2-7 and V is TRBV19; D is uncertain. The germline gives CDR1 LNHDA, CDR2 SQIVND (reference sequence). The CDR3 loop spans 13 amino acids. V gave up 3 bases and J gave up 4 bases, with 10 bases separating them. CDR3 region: CASSIDFDYEQYF. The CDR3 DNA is TGTGCCAGTAGTATTGATTTTGATTACGAGCAGTACTTC.

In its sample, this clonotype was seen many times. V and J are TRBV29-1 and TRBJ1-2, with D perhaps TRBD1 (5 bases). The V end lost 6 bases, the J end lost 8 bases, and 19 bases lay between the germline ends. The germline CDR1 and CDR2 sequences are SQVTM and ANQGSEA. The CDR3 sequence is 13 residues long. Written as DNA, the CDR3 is TGCAGCGTCAGGGCTCCGGGACCTAGGGGCTACACCTTC. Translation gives CSVRAPGPRGYTF. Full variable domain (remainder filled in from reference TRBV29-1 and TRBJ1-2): SAVISQKPSRDICQRGTSLTIQCQVDSQVTMMFWYRQQPGQSLTLIATANQGSEATYESGFVIDKFPISRPNLTFSTLTVSNMSPEDSSIYLCSVRAPGPRGYTFGSGTRLTVV.

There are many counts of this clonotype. The CDR3 nucleotides read TGTGCCAGCAGTTTGACAGGGATCTCTGGAAACACCATATATTTT. This codes for CASSLTGISGNTIYF. This chain joins TRBV6-2 or TRBV6-3 and TRBJ1-3, with 7 positions matching TRBD1. J was trimmed by 0 bases and V by 4 bases; bases with no gene match: 3. This CDR3 region has 15 residues. Germline loops: CDR1 MNHEY, CDR2 SVGEGT.